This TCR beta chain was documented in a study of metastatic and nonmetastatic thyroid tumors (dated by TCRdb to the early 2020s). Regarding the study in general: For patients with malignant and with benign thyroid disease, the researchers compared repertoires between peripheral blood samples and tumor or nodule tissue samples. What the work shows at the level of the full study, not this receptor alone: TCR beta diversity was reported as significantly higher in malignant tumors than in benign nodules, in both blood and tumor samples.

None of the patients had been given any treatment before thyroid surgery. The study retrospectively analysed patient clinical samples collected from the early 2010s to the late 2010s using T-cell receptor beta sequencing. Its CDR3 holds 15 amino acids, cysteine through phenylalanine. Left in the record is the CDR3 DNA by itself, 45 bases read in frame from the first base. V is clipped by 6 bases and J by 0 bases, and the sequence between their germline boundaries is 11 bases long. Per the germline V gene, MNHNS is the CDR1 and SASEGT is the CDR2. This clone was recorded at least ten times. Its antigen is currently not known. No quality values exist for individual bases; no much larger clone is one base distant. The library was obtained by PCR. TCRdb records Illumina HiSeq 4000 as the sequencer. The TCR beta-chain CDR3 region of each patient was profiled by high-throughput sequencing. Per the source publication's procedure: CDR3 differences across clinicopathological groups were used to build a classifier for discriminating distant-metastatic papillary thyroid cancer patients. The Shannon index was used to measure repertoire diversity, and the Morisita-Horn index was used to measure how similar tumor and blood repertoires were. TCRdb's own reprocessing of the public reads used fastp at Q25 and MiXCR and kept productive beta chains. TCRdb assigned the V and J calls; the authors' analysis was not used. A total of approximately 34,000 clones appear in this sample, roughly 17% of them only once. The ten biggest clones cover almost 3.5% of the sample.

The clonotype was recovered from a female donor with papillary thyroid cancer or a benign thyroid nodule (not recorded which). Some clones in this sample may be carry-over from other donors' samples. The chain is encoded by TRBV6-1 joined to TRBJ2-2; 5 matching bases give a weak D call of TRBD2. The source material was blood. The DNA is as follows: TGTGCCAGCAGAGGGAATAGCGCGAACACCGGGGAGCTGTTTTTT. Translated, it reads CASRGNSANTGELFF.